One and the same sample provided the 22 T cell receptor beta chains below, sequenced in a study of OX40 agonist ivuxolimab in advanced cancers. Some clones are missing from TCRdb's copy, which holds only in-frame ones; the method was immunoSEQ multiplex PCR. The data contain some 99,000 clones, around 91% of them singletons. The sample consisted of CD4+ or CD8+ T cells sorted from blood, taken in a trial of the OX40 agonist ivuxolimab. Source of these receptors: an adult with an advanced solid tumor such as melanoma, head and neck, liver or kidney cancer.

V is TRBV28 and J is TRBJ2-1; a possible D gene is TRBD2 (6 bases). CDR1 and CDR2 from the germline V gene are MDHEN and SYDVKM. The CDR3 has 18 amino acids. Trimming left V 6 bases short and J 1 base short, with 22 bases between. The CDR3: CASRRLVTVGRSYNEQFF. DNA of the CDR3: TGTGCCAGCAGACGACTAGTGACGGTAGGGAGGTCCTACAATGAGCAGTTCTTC. The variable domain in full, with the rest retrieved from reference TRBV28 and TRBJ2-1, is DVKVTQSSRYLVKRTGEKVFLECVQDMDHENMFWYRQDPGLGLRLIYFSYDVKMKEKGDIPEGYSVSREKKERFSLILESASTNQTSMYLCASRRLVTVGRSYNEQFFGPGTRLTVL.

This clone came up once. This rearrangement joins TRBV5-6 to TRBJ2-3, with 7 bases lining up with TRBD2. The CDR3 totals 17 residues. With 2 bases clipped from V and 2 bases from J, the junction kept 11 bases outside the gene matches. Germline values: CDR1 SGHDT, CDR2 YYEEEE. The CDR3 region is CASSFLGGGPNTDTQYF. The CDR3 DNA reads TGTGCCAGCAGCTTTTTGGGGGGAGGGCCTAACACAGATACGCAGTATTTT.

The rearrangement joins TRBV5-1 to TRBJ2-7; D is undetermined. The V and J ends lost 0 bases and 3 bases respectively, with 7 bases between them. Per the germline V gene, CDR1 is SGHRS and CDR2 is YFSETQ. This CDR3 contains 13 residues. CDR3 residues: CASSLGQRYEQYF. Written as DNA, the CDR3 is TGCGCCAGCAGCTTGGGTCAGCGCTACGAGCAGTACTTC.

This clone was picked up one time. The CDR3 sequence: CRNGRSPNSYEQYF. In DNA form, the CDR3 reads TGTCGGAACGGGAGGTCCCCTAACTCCTACGAGCAGTACTTC. The rearrangement uses TRBV28 and TRBJ2-7; 7 nucleotides line up with TRBD2. CDR1 and CDR2 (germline): MDHEN, SYDVKM. CDR3 length equals 14 residues.

The J gene is TRBJ2-7, the V gene TRBV5-5; D is perhaps TRBD1 or TRBD2 (5 bases each). CDR1 is SGHKS, CDR2 YYEKEE, per germline (reference sequence). The CDR3 totals 14 residues. The V and J ends lost 4 bases and 2 bases respectively, with 13 bases between them. This CDR3 reads CASSRGGTTYEQYF. In DNA form, the CDR3 reads TGTGCCAGCAGCCGGGGCGGAACCACCTACGAGCAGTACTTC.

The V and J genes are TRBV5-1 and TRBJ1-5, with a possible D match to TRBD1 (6 bases). Per the germline V gene, CDR1 is SGHRS and CDR2 is YFSETQ. Trimming cost V 1 base and J 2 bases, with 10 bases left between them. There are 15 residues in the CDR3. This CDR3 is CASSLNAGGNQPQHF. The CDR3 DNA reads TGCGCCAGCAGCTTGAATGCAGGGGGCAATCAGCCCCAGCATTTT.

This chain uses TRBV9 with TRBJ1-2; D is unresolved. The CDR3 has 13 residues. Germline V gene data show CDR1 as SGDLS and CDR2 as YYNGEE. Trimming stripped 2 bases from V and 2 bases from J, with 7 bases between. This CDR3 reads CASSVGPNYGYTF. CDR3 in DNA: TGTGCCAGCAGCGTGGGTCCGAACTATGGCTACACCTTC.

The chain recombines TRBV6-1 with TRBJ1-1, with D tentatively TRBD1 (5 bases). The germline gives CDR1 MNHNS, CDR2 SASEGT. With 3 bases removed from V and 0 bases from J, the gap between germline ends came to 11 bases. The CDR3 loop spans 15 amino acids. CDR3: CASSDRQRMNTEAFF. CDR3 sequence (DNA): TGTGCCAGCAGTGACCGACAGAGAATGAACACTGAAGCTTTCTTT.

The chain carries TRBV18 and TRBJ2-2; 8 nucleotides match TRBD1. The germline CDR1 and CDR2 sequences are KGHSH and LQKENI. The CDR3 contains 16 residues. Germline trimming cut 4 bases from V and 7 bases from J; bases unmatched to any gene: 11. CDR3 sequence: CASSRGDRRQDGELFF. Here the CDR3 DNA reads TGTGCCAGCTCACGGGGGGACAGGCGACAGGACGGGGAGCTGTTTTTT.

CDR3 nucleotide sequence: TGTGCCAGCAGTTATACCCGGCTAGCGGACGGGGAGCTGTTTTTT. Protein product: CASSYTRLADGELFF. This chain connects TRBV7-2 to TRBJ2-2, with 7 bases matching TRBD2. There are 15 residues in the CDR3. Trimming at V came to 6 bases and at J to 7 bases, leaving 11 bases not matched to a gene. Germline CDR1 reads SGHTA; CDR2 reads FQGNSA.

The chain links TRBV6-1 to TRBJ2-7, with D maybe TRBD2 (5 bases). Trimming left V 2 bases short and J 5 bases short, with 16 bases between. Germline V gene lookup returns CDR1 MNHNS and CDR2 SASEGT. The CDR3 has 15 amino acids. The CDR3 loop is CASSEPGDYPDEQYF. In DNA form, the CDR3 reads TGTGCCAGCAGTGAACCAGGAGACTATCCCGACGAGCAGTACTTC.

This rearrangement joins TRBV10-3 to TRBJ1-1, with TRBD1 identical over 9 bases. Germline V gene lookup returns CDR1 ENHRY and CDR2 SYGVKD. CDR3 size: 12 residues. V shed 10 bases and J 8 bases; nucleotides not matched to a gene: 8. In DNA, the CDR3 is TGTGCCACCGACCCGGGACAGGGAGAAGCTTTCTTT. It yields the protein CATDPGQGEAFF.

The chain links TRBV19 to TRBJ2-5, with D uncertain. CDR3 length: 15 residues. In germline, CDR1 is LNHDA, CDR2 SQIVND (reference sequence). Trimming shortened V by 5 bases and J by 1 base, and 14 bases separated the two germline ends. CDR3 in amino acids: CASSLPGGPQETQYF. The CDR3 DNA sequence: TGTGCCAGTAGTCTCCCCGGCGGACCCCAAGAGACCCAGTACTTC.

The J gene is TRBJ1-2, the V gene TRBV6-5; 11 nucleotides match TRBD1. This CDR3 is built from 14 residues. Germline V gene data show CDR1 as MNHEY and CDR2 as SVGAGI. Trimming cost V 6 bases and J 3 bases; bases outside gene matches: 3. The CDR3 loop reads CASSEGQGDYGYTF. CDR3 nucleotides: TGTGCCAGCAGCGAGGGACAGGGGGACTATGGCTACACCTTC.

The chain couples TRBV5-5 to TRBJ1-4; D not certain. Germline V gene data show CDR1 as SGHKS and CDR2 as YYEKEE (reference sequence). Trimming pared 2 bases from V and 4 bases from J, leaving 12 bases between. The CDR3 covers 15 residues. The CDR3 region has the DNA TGTGCCAGCAGCTTAGGCCCTATCTATAATGAAAAACTGTTTTTT. This translates into CASSLGPIYNEKLFF.

The genes are TRBV5-1 and TRBJ1-3; D gene ambiguous. V was cut by 3 bases and J by 0 bases, with 19 bases left in between. The CDR3 extends over 18 amino acids. CDR1 is SGHRS and CDR2 is YFSETQ in the germline V gene. This CDR3 reads CASSSLPPGFYSGNTIYF. DNA of the CDR3: TGCGCCAGCAGCTCCCTCCCCCCGGGCTTCTACTCTGGAAACACCATATATTTT.

The chain carries TRBV5-6 and TRBJ2-7, with 10 bases aligning to TRBD1. CDR3 length: 17 residues. CDR1 is SGHDT, CDR2 YYEEEE, per germline. V lost 0 bases and J lost 5; bases outside the gene matches: 11. DNA for the CDR3: TGTGCCAGCAGCTTGGAGGGACAGGGGTTCGTCCCCCACGAGCAGTACTTC. The encoded protein is CASSLEGQGFVPHEQYF.

The chain's CDR3 is CASSRLGQGDEKLFF. CDR3 bases: TGTGCCAGCAGCAGATTGGGACAGGGCGATGAAAAACTGTTTTTT. The chain joins TRBV28 to TRBJ1-4; 9 nucleotides align to TRBD1. V shed 6 bases, J shed 6 bases, and the junction held 8 bases outside the gene matches. In germline, CDR1 is MDHEN, CDR2 SYDVKM. The CDR3 length is 15 residues.

The V and J genes are TRBV6-5 and TRBJ2-2; D is unresolved. Trimming cost V 2 bases and J 8 bases, with 12 bases left between them. The CDR3 sequence is 14 residues long. Germline V lookup: CDR1 MNHEY, CDR2 SVGAGI. The CDR3 here is CASSYRQPLGELFF. CDR3 DNA sequence: TGTGCCAGCAGTTACAGGCAGCCCCTTGGGGAGCTGTTTTTT.

The rearrangement uses TRBV11-2 and TRBJ2-7, with D hard to call. V was pared by 1 base and J by 0 bases, with 7 bases between. The CDR3 extends over 14 amino acids. Germline loops: CDR1 SGHAT, CDR2 FQNNGV. CDR3 nucleotides: TGTGCCAGCAGCTTAGCGGCAGCCTCCTACGAGCAGTACTTC. It yields the protein CASSLAAASYEQYF.

The chain combines TRBV11-3 with TRBJ2-1; 10 nucleotides line up with TRBD2. CDR3 length: 15 residues. With V trimmed by 1 base and J by 5 bases, 2 bases remained unmatched. Germline V lookup: CDR1 SGHNT, CDR2 YENEEA. The CDR3 DNA reads as TGTGCCAGCAGCTTAGGGCTAGCGGGAGACAATGAGCAGTTCTTC. It specifies CASSLGLAGDNEQFF.

V gene TRBV2 combines with J gene TRBJ1-2; 7 bases line up with TRBD1. The CDR3 is 13 amino acids. Trimming at V came to 5 bases and at J to 7 bases, leaving 7 bases not matched to a gene. The germline V gene encodes CDR1 SNHLY and CDR2 FYNNEI. In nucleotides, the CDR3 is TGTGCCAGCAGTTACCAGGGGGAGAGTGGCTACACCTTC. Residues: CASSYQGESGYTF. The whole variable domain, remainder taken from reference TRBV2 and TRBJ1-2, is EPEVTQTPSHQVTQMGQEVILRCVPISNHLYFYWYRQILGQKVEFLVSFYNNEISEKSEIFDDQFSVERPDGSNFTLKIRSTKLEDSAMYFCASSYQGESGYTFGSGTRLTVV.